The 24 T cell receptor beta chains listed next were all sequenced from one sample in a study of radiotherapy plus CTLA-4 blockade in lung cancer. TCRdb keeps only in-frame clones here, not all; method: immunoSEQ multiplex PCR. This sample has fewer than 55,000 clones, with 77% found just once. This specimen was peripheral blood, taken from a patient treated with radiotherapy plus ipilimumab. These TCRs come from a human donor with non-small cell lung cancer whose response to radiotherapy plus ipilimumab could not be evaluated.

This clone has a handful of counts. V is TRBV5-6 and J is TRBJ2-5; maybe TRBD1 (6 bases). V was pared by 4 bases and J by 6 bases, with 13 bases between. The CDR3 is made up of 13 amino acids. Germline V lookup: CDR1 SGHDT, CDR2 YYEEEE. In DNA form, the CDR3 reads TGTGCCAGCAGCCAAATAGGGGGTCAGACCCAGTACTTC. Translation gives CASSQIGGQTQYF.

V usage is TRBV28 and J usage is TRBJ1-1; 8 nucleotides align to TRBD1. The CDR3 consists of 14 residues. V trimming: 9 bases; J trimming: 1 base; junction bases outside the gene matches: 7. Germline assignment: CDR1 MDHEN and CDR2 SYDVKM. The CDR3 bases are TGTGCCAGTACCAGGGGGCTGGGGAACACTGAAGCTTTCTTT. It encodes CASTRGLGNTEAFF.

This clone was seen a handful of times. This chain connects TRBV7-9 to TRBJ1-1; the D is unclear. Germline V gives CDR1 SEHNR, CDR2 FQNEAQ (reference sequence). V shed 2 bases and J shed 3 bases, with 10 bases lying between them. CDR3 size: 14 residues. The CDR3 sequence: CASSLNTGDTEAFF. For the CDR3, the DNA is TGTGCCAGCAGCTTAAATACGGGAGACACTGAAGCTTTCTTT.

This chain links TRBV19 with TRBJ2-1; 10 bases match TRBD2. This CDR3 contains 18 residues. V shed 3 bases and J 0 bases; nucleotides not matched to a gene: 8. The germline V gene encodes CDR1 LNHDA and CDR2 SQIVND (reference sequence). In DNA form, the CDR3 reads TGTGCCAGTAGTATGGGGCTAGCGGGAGCCCGCTCCTACAATGAGCAGTTCTTC. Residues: CASSMGLAGARSYNEQFF.

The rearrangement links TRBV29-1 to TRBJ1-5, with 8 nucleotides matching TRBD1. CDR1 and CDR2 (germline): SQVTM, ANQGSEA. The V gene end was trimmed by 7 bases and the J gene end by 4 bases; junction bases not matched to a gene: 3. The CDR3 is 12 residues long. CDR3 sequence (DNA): TGCAGCGCCGGACAGGGTAATCAGCCCCAGCATTTT. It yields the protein CSAGQGNQPQHF. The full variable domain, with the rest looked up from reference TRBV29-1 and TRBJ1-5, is SAVISQKPSRDICQRGTSLTIQCQVDSQVTMMFWYRQQPGQSLTLIATANQGSEATYESGFVIDKFPISRPNLTFSTLTVSNMSPEDSSIYLCSAGQGNQPQHFGDGTRLSIL.

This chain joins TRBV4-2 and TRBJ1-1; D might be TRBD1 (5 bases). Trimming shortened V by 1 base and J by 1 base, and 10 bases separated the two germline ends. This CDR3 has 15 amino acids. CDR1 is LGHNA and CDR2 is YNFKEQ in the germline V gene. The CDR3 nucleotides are TGTGCCAGCAGCCAAGTGGCAGACAGGAACACTGAAGCTTTCTTT. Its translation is CASSQVADRNTEAFF.

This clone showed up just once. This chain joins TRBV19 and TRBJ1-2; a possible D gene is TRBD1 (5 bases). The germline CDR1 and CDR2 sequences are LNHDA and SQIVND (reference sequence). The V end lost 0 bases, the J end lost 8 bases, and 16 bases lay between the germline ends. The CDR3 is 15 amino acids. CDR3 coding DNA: TGTGCCAGTAGTATAGAATCATCGCAGGGCCTGGGCTACACCTTC. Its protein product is CASSIESSQGLGYTF.

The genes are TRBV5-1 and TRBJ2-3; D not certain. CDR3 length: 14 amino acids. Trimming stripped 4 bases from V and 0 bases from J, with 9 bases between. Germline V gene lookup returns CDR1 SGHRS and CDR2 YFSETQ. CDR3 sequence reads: CASSVGPSTDTQYF. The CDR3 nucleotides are TGCGCCAGCAGCGTGGGTCCTAGCACAGATACGCAGTATTTT.

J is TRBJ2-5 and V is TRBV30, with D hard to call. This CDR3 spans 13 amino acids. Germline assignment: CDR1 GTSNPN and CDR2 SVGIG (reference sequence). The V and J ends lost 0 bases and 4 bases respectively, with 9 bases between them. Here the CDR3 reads CAWSVLRLETQYF. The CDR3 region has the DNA TGTGCCTGGAGTGTACTTCGTTTAGAGACCCAGTACTTC.

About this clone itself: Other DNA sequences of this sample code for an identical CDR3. CDR3 DNA sequence: TGTGCCAGCCAGCGGGGGGGTCGGACAGATACGCAGTATTTT. It codes for CASQRGGRTDTQYF. The chain uses TRBV25-1 and TRBJ2-3; 10 bases line up with TRBD2. From germline, CDR1 is MGHDK and CDR2 SYGVNS. The CDR3 is made up of 14 amino acids. V trimming: 8 bases; J trimming: 3 bases; junction bases outside the gene matches: 5.

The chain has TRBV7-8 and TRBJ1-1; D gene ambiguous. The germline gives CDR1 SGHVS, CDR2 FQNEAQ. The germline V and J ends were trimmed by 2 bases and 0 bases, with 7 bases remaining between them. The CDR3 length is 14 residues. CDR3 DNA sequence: TGTGCCAGCAGCTTACTAAACCTGAACACTGAAGCTTTCTTT. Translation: CASSLLNLNTEAFF.

The CDR3 nucleotides are TGCGCCAGCAGCTTTAGCGGGATCCAAGAGACCCAGTACTTC. Translated: CASSFSGIQETQYF. The rearrangement uses TRBV5-1 and TRBJ2-5; 8 bases line up with TRBD2. This CDR3 region has 14 residues. Germline CDR1 is SGHRS and CDR2 is YFSETQ. With 2 bases clipped from V and 1 base from J, the junction kept 1 base outside the gene matches.

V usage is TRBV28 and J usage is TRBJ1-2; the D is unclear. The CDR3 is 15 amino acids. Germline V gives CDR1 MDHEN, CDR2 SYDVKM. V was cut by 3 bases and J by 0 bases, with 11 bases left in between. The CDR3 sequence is CASSLWRWSNYGYTF. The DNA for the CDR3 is TGTGCCAGCAGTTTGTGGAGGTGGTCTAACTATGGCTACACCTTC.

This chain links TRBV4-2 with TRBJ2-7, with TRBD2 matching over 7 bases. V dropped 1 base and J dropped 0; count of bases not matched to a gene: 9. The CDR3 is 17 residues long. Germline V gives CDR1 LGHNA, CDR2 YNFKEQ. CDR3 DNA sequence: TGTGCCAGCAGCCAAGGAACCGGGACTACGCTCTCCTACGAGCAGTACTTC. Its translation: CASSQGTGTTLSYEQYF.

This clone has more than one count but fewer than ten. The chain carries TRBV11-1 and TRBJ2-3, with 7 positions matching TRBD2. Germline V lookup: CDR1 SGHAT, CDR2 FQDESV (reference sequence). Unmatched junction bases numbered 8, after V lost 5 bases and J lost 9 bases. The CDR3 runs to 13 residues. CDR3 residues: CASSGGLRGTQYF. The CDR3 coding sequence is TGTGCCAGCAGCGGAGGGTTGCGGGGGACGCAGTATTTT.

DNA for the CDR3: TGTGCCAGCAGCTACCGAACACTAGCGCAGTACAATGAGCAGTTCTTC. It is translated as CASSYRTLAQYNEQFF. The V gene is TRBV7-2, the J gene TRBJ2-1; TRBD2 agrees at 7 bases. The length of the CDR3 is 16 residues. Germline-derived CDR1 and CDR2 are SGHTA and FQGNSA. V lost 4 bases and J lost 4; bases outside the gene matches: 10.

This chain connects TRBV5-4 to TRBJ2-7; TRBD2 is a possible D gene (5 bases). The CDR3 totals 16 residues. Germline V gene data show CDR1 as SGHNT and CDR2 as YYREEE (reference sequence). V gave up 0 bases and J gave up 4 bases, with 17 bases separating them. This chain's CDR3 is CASSLGGGPRGYEQYF. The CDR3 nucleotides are TGTGCCAGCAGCTTGGGTGGCGGGCCGCGTGGTTACGAGCAGTACTTC.

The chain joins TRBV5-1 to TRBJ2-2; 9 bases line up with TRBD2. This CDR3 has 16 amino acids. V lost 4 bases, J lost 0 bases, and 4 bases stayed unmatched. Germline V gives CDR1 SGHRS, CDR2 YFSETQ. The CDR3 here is CASSQTSGTNTGELFF. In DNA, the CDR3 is TGCGCCAGCAGCCAGACTAGCGGCACGAACACCGGGGAGCTGTTTTTT.

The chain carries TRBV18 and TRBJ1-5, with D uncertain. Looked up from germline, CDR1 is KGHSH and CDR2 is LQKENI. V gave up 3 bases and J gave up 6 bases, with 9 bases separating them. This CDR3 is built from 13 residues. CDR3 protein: CASSPAGSQPQHF. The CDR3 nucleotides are TGTGCCAGCTCACCGGCAGGTTCTCAGCCCCAGCATTTT.

The CDR3 bases are TGTGCCAGCAGCTCGCGGACTAGCGGACCGTGGGGCGGGGAGCTGTTTTTT. Translation gives CASSSRTSGPWGGELFF. The rearrangement joins TRBV9 to TRBJ2-2; TRBD2 aligns across 10 bases. V dropped 4 bases and J dropped 7; count of bases not matched to a gene: 13. This CDR3 is 17 amino acids long. Looked up from germline, CDR1 is SGDLS and CDR2 is YYNGEE.

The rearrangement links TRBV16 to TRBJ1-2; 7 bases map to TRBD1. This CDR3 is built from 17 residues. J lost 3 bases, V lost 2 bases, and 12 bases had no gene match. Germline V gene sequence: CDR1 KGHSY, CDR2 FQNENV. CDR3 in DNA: TGTGCCAGCAGCCAAATAAATTCAGGGGGAAATGACTATGGCTACACCTTC. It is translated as CASSQINSGGNDYGYTF.

The CDR3 spells CASRQQGGETQYF. DNA of the CDR3: TGTGCCAGCAGGCAACAGGGAGGGGAGACCCAGTACTTC. V gene TRBV25-1 combines with J gene TRBJ2-5; D perhaps matches TRBD2 (7 bases). The CDR3 runs to 13 residues. Trimming removed 6 bases from V and 5 bases from J, with 13 bases in between. In germline, CDR1 is MGHDK, CDR2 SYGVNS.

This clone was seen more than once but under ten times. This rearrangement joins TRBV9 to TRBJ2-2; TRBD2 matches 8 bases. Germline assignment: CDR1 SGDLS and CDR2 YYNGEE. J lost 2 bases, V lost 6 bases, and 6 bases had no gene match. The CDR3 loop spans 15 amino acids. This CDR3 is CASTPSGRNTGELFF. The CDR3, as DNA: TGTGCCAGCACCCCTAGCGGGCGTAACACCGGGGAGCTGTTTTTT. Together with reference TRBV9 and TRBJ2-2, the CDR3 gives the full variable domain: DSGVTQTPKHLITATGQRVTLRCSPRSGDLSVYWYQQSLDQGLQFLIQYYNGEERAKGNILERFSAQQFPDLHSELNLSSLELGDSALYFCASTPSGRNTGELFFGEGSRLTVL.

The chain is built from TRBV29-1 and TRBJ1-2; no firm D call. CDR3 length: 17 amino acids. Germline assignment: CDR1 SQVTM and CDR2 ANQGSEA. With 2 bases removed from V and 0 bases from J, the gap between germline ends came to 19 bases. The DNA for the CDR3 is TGCAGCGTTGAAATGAGGAAAGGATCCCCTCCTAACTATGGCTACACCTTC. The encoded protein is CSVEMRKGSPPNYGYTF.